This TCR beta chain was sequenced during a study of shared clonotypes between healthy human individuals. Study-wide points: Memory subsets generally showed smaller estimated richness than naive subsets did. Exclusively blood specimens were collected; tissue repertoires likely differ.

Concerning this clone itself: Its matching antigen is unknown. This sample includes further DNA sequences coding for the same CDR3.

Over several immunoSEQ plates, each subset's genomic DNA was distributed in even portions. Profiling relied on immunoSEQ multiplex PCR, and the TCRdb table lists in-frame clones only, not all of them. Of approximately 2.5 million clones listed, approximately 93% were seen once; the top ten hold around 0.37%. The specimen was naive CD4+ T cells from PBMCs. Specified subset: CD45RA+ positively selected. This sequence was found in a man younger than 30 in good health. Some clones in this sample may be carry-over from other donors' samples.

CDR3 sequence (DNA): TGTGCCAGCCGGGGGGGGAACTATGGCTACACCTTC. It is translated as CASRGGNYGYTF. The chain combines TRBV2 with TRBJ1-2; perhaps TRBD1 as D (5 bases). The CDR3 totals 12 residues. Trimming shortened V by 8 bases and J by 2 bases, and 9 bases separated the two germline ends. Germline values: CDR1 SNHLY, CDR2 FYNNEI.